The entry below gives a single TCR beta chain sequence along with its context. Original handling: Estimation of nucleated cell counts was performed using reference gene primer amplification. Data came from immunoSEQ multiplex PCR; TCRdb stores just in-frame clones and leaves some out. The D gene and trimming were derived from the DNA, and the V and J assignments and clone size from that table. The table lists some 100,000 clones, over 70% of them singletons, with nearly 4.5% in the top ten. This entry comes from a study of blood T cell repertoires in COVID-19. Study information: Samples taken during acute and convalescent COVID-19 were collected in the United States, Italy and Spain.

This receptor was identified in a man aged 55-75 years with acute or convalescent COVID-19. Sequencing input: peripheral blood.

This CDR3 reads CASSYTGVGTEAFF. The CDR3 bases are TGTGCCAGCAGTTATACGGGGGTTGGCACTGAAGCTTTCTTT. The chain uses TRBV27 and TRBJ1-1, with D possibly matching TRBD1 (5 bases). The CDR3 sequence is 14 residues long. V was pared by 4 bases and J by 4 bases, with 13 bases between. Germline CDR1 is MNHEY and CDR2 is SMNVEV (reference sequence).